This T cell receptor beta chain was sequenced during a study of shared clonotypes between healthy human individuals. Study-wide findings and caveats: The sole specimen, blood, was sampled, and tissue repertoires likely differ.

This clone appeared a single time. The antigen remains unidentified. Germline V gives CDR1 MDHEN, CDR2 SYDVKM. The CDR3 is 13 residues long. Trimming removed 2 bases from V and 7 bases from J, with 11 bases in between. Some clones are missing from TCRdb's copy, which holds only in-frame ones; the method was immunoSEQ multiplex PCR. The table records some 1,900,000 clones, 85% to 95% of them present only once. CD45RO negativity and positive selection for CCR7 defined naive CD8 cells, a population that excluded terminally differentiated effector memory CD45RA+ cells. Those who donated were healthy HIV-negative adults, with no recent acute infections or vaccinations reported.

The sequenced sample was naive CD8+ T cells sorted from blood. The origin of this receptor is a young man in good health. This chain uses TRBV28 with TRBJ1-1; D gene ambiguous. The CDR3, as DNA: TGTGCCAGCAGTTTAGCGGACGGTCTTGAAGCTTTCTTT. Protein product: CASSLADGLEAFF.